A single sample is the source of the 30 T cell receptor beta chains below, sequenced in a study of identical twins. TCRdb redid the calling of the 5' RACE reads with MiXCR, one entry per CDR3 protein. The data hold roughly 710,000 distinct CDR3 sequences, with around 6% observed a single time. Material: naive T cells sorted from blood. The source of these receptors is a man aged 18 to 29 in good health.

This clonotype was seen repeatedly, ten times or more. The V and J genes are TRBV12-3 or TRBV12-4 and TRBJ1-1; D is ambiguous. Trimming removed 3 bases at V and 5 bases at J, with 13 bases between. This CDR3 is built from 14 residues. This chain's CDR3 is CASSLVVPGTEAFF. As DNA, the CDR3 is TGTGCCAGCAGTTTGGTAGTCCCTGGGACTGAAGCTTTCTTT.

This clonotype turned up a few times. The V call is TRBV12-3 or TRBV12-4, the J call TRBJ2-2, with D hard to call. Between the trimmed V and J ends, which lost 5 bases and 1 base, there was a span of 17 bases. This CDR3 has 17 amino acids. The CDR3: CASSPPRGLENTGELFF. The CDR3 region has the DNA TGTGCCAGCAGTCCTCCCCGTGGGCTAGAGAACACCGGGGAGCTGTTTTTT.

This chain joins TRBV20-1 and TRBJ1-5; D not resolved. Germline CDR1 and CDR2: DFQATT and SNEGSKA (reference sequence). V was pared by 3 bases and J by 6 bases, with 24 bases between. This CDR3 has 17 amino acids. The CDR3 protein is CSARADPSFMGVQPQHF. The DNA of the CDR3 is TGCAGTGCTAGGGCCGACCCTTCGTTTATGGGTGTTCAGCCCCAGCATTTT.

This clonotype was seen more than once but under ten times. The chain has TRBV12-3 or TRBV12-4 and TRBJ2-1; 9 bases are shared with TRBD2. The CDR3 runs to 17 residues. The V segment lost 3 bases and the J segment 3 bases; nucleotides outside the gene matches: 9. Here the CDR3 DNA reads TGTGCCAGCAGTTTGTCAAAGGGACTAGCAGACTACAATGAGCAGTTCTTC. Protein product: CASSLSKGLADYNEQFF.

This clonotype was counted a few times. The V and J genes are TRBV30 and TRBJ2-1; 12 positions agree with TRBD2. The CDR3 spans 17 residues. CDR1 GTSNPN and CDR2 SVGIG come from the germline V gene (reference sequence). J was trimmed by 3 bases and V by 0 bases; bases with no gene match: 6. CDR3 region: CAWSVLTSGSLYNEQFF. DNA for the CDR3: TGTGCCTGGAGTGTACTGACTAGCGGGAGTCTCTACAATGAGCAGTTCTTC.

This clonotype was counted only a few times. CDR3 sequence reads: CSVVGTGIYEQYF. The CDR3 DNA reads TGCAGCGTTGTAGGGACAGGGATCTACGAGCAGTACTTC. The V and J genes are TRBV29-1 and TRBJ2-7, with TRBD1 identical over 9 bases. The trim removed 4 bases at V and 3 bases at J, leaving 4 bases unmatched. There are 13 residues in the CDR3. Germline CDR1 and CDR2: SQVTM and ANQGSEA.

This chain joins TRBV5-1 and TRBJ2-5; no firm D call. V was trimmed by 6 bases and J by 0 bases, leaving 21 bases between them. The CDR3 contains 17 residues. Germline CDR1 and CDR2: SGHRS and YFSETQ. The CDR3 DNA sequence: TGCGCCAGCATCCGCCCGACCGAGGCGGTGTACCAAGAGACCCAGTACTTC. It translates to CASIRPTEAVYQETQYF.

This clonotype was detected a few times. The chain has TRBV7-8 and TRBJ2-2; the D call may be TRBD1 or TRBD2 (5 bases each). CDR3 length: 16 amino acids. V lost 5 bases, J lost 6 bases, and 19 bases lay in between. Germline V gene data show CDR1 as SGHVS and CDR2 as FQNEAQ. CDR3 coding DNA: TGTGCCAGCAGCCCCAGGGACCCTACGGGTGCCGGGGAGCTGTTTTTT. Amino acids: CASSPRDPTGAGELFF.

This clonotype was found many times. The chain combines TRBV20-1 with TRBJ2-7, with TRBD1 matching over 11 bases. J was trimmed by 4 bases and V by 2 bases; bases with no gene match: 1. Germline V gives CDR1 DFQATT, CDR2 SNEGSKA (reference sequence). The CDR3 has 13 residues. The CDR3 is CSARRDRGYEQYF. The CDR3 DNA follows: TGCAGTGCTAGAAGGGACAGGGGGTACGAGCAGTACTTC.

This clonotype occurred many times. The rearrangement links TRBV27 to TRBJ2-7; no clear D gene. CDR1 and CDR2 (germline): MNHEY, SMNVEV (reference sequence). The CDR3 has 13 amino acids. The germline V and J ends were trimmed by 4 bases and 1 base, with 8 bases remaining between them. The CDR3 bases are TGTGCCAGCAGTTCCTTAGGGTCCTACGAGCAGTACGTC. Protein: CASSSLGSYEQYV.

The chain uses TRBV15 and TRBJ2-7, with D hard to call. Between the trimmed V and J ends, which lost 5 bases and 1 base, there was a span of 12 bases. The CDR3 contains 14 residues. The germline V gene encodes CDR1 LNHNV and CDR2 YYDKDF (reference sequence). CDR3 sequence: CATSPRSRSYEQYF. The CDR3 nucleotides are TGTGCCACCAGCCCGCGAAGTCGGTCCTACGAGCAGTACTTC.

Only a few counts were recorded for this clonotype. The V gene is TRBV7-8, the J gene TRBJ1-2; the D is unclear. V was trimmed by 3 bases and J by 8 bases, leaving 25 bases between them. Germline V lookup: CDR1 SGHVS, CDR2 FQNEAQ. This CDR3 has 17 amino acids. The CDR3 DNA is TGTGCCAGCAGCTTGGGTTTGGTACTCATAAAGTCCAACGGCTACACCTTC. It codes for CASSLGLVLIKSNGYTF.

Ten or more counts support this clonotype. The V and J genes are TRBV20-1 and TRBJ2-5, with D hard to call. The CDR3 runs 15 residues. The V end lost 5 bases, the J end lost 3 bases, and 19 bases lay between the germline ends. The germline V gene has CDR1 DFQATT and CDR2 SNEGSKA (reference sequence). CDR3 in amino acids: CSAAPGPTGEETQYF. CDR3 nucleotides: TGCAGTGCTGCACCCGGACCGACTGGTGAAGAGACCCAGTACTTC.

This clonotype came up many times. The chain joins TRBV20-1 to TRBJ2-7; 9 nucleotides match TRBD2. The trim removed 6 bases at V and 6 bases at J, leaving 9 bases unmatched. Germline-derived CDR1 and CDR2 are DFQATT and SNEGSKA (reference sequence). The CDR3 has 13 residues. The CDR3 region is CSASSGRYSEQYF. For the CDR3, the DNA is TGCAGTGCCAGTAGCGGGAGATACAGCGAGCAGTACTTC.

This clonotype was detected a few times. The gene calls are TRBV7-2 and TRBJ2-6; TRBD2 is a possible D gene (5 bases). The CDR3 has 16 residues. CDR1 is SGHTA and CDR2 is FQGNSA in the germline V gene. The V and J ends lost 2 bases and 4 bases respectively, with 12 bases between them. The CDR3 DNA reads as TGTGCCAGCAGCTTAAGGACGGGGAGCGGGGCCAACGTCCTGACTTTC. It yields the protein CASSLRTGSGANVLTF.

The CDR3 DNA is TGTGCCAGCAGTGACCGGCGGGGCGGGGAGCTGTTTTTT. Protein sequence: CASSDRRGGELFF. The chain is built from TRBV6-1 and TRBJ2-2, with D possibly matching TRBD2 (6 bases). This CDR3 is 13 amino acids long. The germline V gene has CDR1 MNHNS and CDR2 SASEGT. V was trimmed by 3 bases and J by 7 bases, leaving 9 bases between them.

This clonotype was found a few times. This chain connects TRBV29-1 to TRBJ1-2; the D is unclear. The CDR3 spans 15 residues. Per the germline V gene, CDR1 is SQVTM and CDR2 is ANQGSEA. V was pared by 4 bases and J by 0 bases, with 15 bases between. The chain's CDR3 is CSVGNADTPNYGYTF. CDR3 nucleotides: TGCAGCGTTGGGAATGCAGACACTCCTAACTATGGCTACACCTTC.

In this sample, this clonotype turned up a few times. V is TRBV7-9 and J is TRBJ1-6; tentatively, D is TRBD1 (6 bases). V was shortened by 3 bases and J by 13 bases, with 13 bases between the two germline ends. This CDR3 is built from 13 residues. From germline, CDR1 is SEHNR and CDR2 FQNEAQ (reference sequence). The chain's CDR3 is CASSFRQEGPLHF. The CDR3 nucleotides read TGTGCCAGCAGCTTTCGACAGGAGGGTCCCCTCCACTTT.

The chain has TRBV7-9 and TRBJ1-1; D is unclear. V lost 4 bases, J lost 6 bases, and 15 bases lay in between. The CDR3 runs to 14 residues. From germline, CDR1 is SEHNR and CDR2 FQNEAQ (reference sequence). The CDR3 here is CASSSRGGAAEAFF. The CDR3 DNA follows: TGTGCCAGCAGCTCCCGGGGAGGCGCGGCTGAAGCTTTCTTT.

This clonotype was counted ten times or more. The rearrangement links TRBV28 to TRBJ2-1, with D tentatively TRBD1 or TRBD2 (5 bases each). Trimming shortened V by 6 bases and J by 6 bases, and 15 bases separated the two germline ends. This CDR3 comprises 14 residues. The germline V gene encodes CDR1 MDHEN and CDR2 SYDVKM. In DNA, the CDR3 is TGTGCCAGCAGGCCCGGGACCCCAGGCAATGAGCAGTTCTTC. Translation: CASRPGTPGNEQFF.

This clonotype was observed at least ten times. V usage is TRBV5-1 and J usage is TRBJ2-7; D is possibly TRBD1 (5 bases). The CDR3 runs 11 residues. Germline V gives CDR1 SGHRS, CDR2 YFSETQ. Trimming stripped 10 bases from V and 2 bases from J, with 10 bases between. CDR3 nucleotides: TGCGCCTCCCCCAGGGCCTACGAGCAGTACGTC. Amino acid sequence: CASPRAYEQYV.

This clonotype appeared many times. V is TRBV24-1 and J is TRBJ1-5; D gene ambiguous. The CDR3 totals 12 residues. Germline V lookup: CDR1 KGHDR, CDR2 SFDVKD. V gave up 4 bases and J gave up 4 bases, with 4 bases separating them. The CDR3 is CATSDPNQPQHF. CDR3 nucleotide sequence: TGTGCCACCAGTGACCCGAATCAGCCCCAGCATTTT.

This clonotype showed up many times. The chain links TRBV6-2 or TRBV6-3 to TRBJ2-2; D is perhaps TRBD1 (6 bases). The CDR3 length is 15 residues. Germline V gene sequence: CDR1 MNHEY, CDR2 SVGEGT. V gave up 10 bases and J gave up 0 bases, with 15 bases separating them. The CDR3 is CATKKQGPNTGELFF. In nucleotides, the CDR3 is TGTGCCACGAAGAAACAGGGTCCGAACACCGGGGAGCTGTTTTTT.

Remarks on this clonotype: A read error is possible here, since a much larger clone lies one base away. The J gene is TRBJ2-1, the V gene TRBV7-9; TRBD1 agrees at 9 bases. The CDR3 is made up of 16 amino acids. CDR1 is SEHNR, CDR2 FQNEAQ, per germline (reference sequence). In DNA form, the CDR3 reads TGTGCCAGCAGCTCCGGACAGGGGAGCTCCTACAATGAGAAGTTCTTC. Translated, it gives CASSSGQGSSYNEKFF.

This clonotype was picked up many times. The J gene is TRBJ2-7, the V gene TRBV12-3 or TRBV12-4, with unresolved D. Trimming shortened V by 6 bases and J by 6 bases, and 12 bases separated the two germline ends. This CDR3 is built from 12 residues. The CDR3 loop reads CASSLSVVEQYF. The CDR3 region has the DNA TGTGCCAGCAGCCTCTCAGTGGTCGAGCAGTACTTC.

The chain couples TRBV6-5 to TRBJ1-1, with D maybe TRBD1 (6 bases). The CDR3 runs to 15 residues. The V end lost 4 bases, the J end lost 1 base, and 13 bases lay between the germline ends. The germline gives CDR1 MNHEY, CDR2 SVGAGI. The CDR3 loop is CASSFPGQPNTEAFF. The CDR3 bases are TGTGCCAGCAGTTTTCCGGGACAACCGAACACTGAAGCTTTCTTT.

V gene TRBV5-1 combines with J gene TRBJ2-1; either TRBD1 or TRBD2 may fit D (5 bases each). CDR3 length: 16 amino acids. Germline CDR1 and CDR2: SGHRS and YFSETQ. The V gene lost 3 bases and the J gene lost 8 bases, with 21 bases spanning the gap. DNA for the CDR3: TGCGCCAGCAGCTGGCCCACCGGGACCTCGCTGGATGAGCAGTTCTTC. Translating it yields CASSWPTGTSLDEQFF.

This clonotype has a count of ten or more. The genes are TRBV13 and TRBJ2-1; D not resolved. V lost 1 base and J 8 bases, leaving 9 bases between the germline ends. The CDR3 loop spans 13 amino acids. Germline values: CDR1 PRHDT, CDR2 FYEKMQ (reference sequence). The CDR3 loop is CASSLELRDEQFF. CDR3 DNA: TGTGCCAGCAGCTTAGAATTGCGCGATGAGCAGTTCTTC.

This clonotype was counted ten times or more. V usage is TRBV20-1 and J usage is TRBJ2-3, with 9 bases that match TRBD2. This CDR3 is built from 16 residues. V shed 0 bases, J shed 3 bases, and the junction held 7 bases outside the gene matches. CDR1 DFQATT and CDR2 SNEGSKA come from the germline V gene (reference sequence). CDR3 amino acids: CSARDLSGRLTDTQYF. The DNA of the CDR3 is TGCAGTGCTAGAGATCTTAGCGGGAGATTGACAGATACGCAGTATTTT.

The table lists this clonotype with many counts. J is TRBJ1-3 and V is TRBV6-1, with 10 positions matching TRBD1. This CDR3 spans 15 amino acids. Germline V gives CDR1 MNHNS, CDR2 SASEGT. The trim removed 5 bases at V and 4 bases at J, leaving 5 bases unmatched. The CDR3 DNA reads as TGTGCCAGCAGTAAGACAGGGGGCTCGGGAAACACCATATATTTT. It codes for CASSKTGGSGNTIYF.